This paragraph reports one TCR beta chain. The CDR3 has 15 amino acids. Germline loops: CDR1 MNHNS, CDR2 SASEGT. Trimming pared 3 bases from V and 0 bases from J, leaving 10 bases between. The method was immunoSEQ multiplex PCR; TCRdb's version includes in-frame clones alone and lacks a portion of them. The table has tens of thousands of clones, around 90% seen once; the top ten hold about 5%. This specimen comes from a study of early stage breast cancer tumors. Sequencing was done on a sample of blood. This sequence joins TRBV6-1 and TRBJ2-3, with no clear D. The receptor was derived from a person aged 70 to 85 with breast cancer. CDR3 sequence (DNA): TGTGCCAGCAGTGATAGAGGATTTAGCACAGATACGCAGTATTTT. It is translated as CASSDRGFSTDTQYF.